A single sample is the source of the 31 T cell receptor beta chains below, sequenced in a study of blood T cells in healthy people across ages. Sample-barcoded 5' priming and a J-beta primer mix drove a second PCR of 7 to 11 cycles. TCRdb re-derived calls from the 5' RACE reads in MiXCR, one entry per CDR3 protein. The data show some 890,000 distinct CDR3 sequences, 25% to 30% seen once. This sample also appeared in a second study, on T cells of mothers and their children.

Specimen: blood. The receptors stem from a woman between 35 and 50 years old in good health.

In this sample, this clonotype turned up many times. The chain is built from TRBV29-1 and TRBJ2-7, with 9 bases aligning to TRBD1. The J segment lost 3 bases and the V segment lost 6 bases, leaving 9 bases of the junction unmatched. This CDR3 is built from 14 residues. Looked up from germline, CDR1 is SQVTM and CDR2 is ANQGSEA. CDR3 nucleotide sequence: TGCAGCGTACCCAAGGACAGGGGAGGCTACGAGCAGTACTTC. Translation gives CSVPKDRGGYEQYF.

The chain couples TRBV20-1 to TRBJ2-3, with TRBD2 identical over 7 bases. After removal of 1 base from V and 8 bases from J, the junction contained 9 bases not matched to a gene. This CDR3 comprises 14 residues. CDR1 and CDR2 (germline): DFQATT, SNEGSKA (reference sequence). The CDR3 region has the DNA TGCAGTGCTAGAGTGTCTAGCGGCATTGGTACGCAGTATTTT. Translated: CSARVSSGIGTQYF.

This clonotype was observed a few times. Here the CDR3 reads CASSQASGTPEAFF. The CDR3 DNA sequence: TGTGCCAGCAGCCAAGCCTCCGGGACACCTGAAGCTTTCTTT. The chain recombines TRBV3-1 with TRBJ1-1; D is perhaps TRBD1 (6 bases). Trimming cost V 1 base and J 6 bases, with 12 bases left between them. CDR3 length: 14 amino acids. Looked up from germline, CDR1 is LGHDT and CDR2 is YNNKEL (reference sequence).

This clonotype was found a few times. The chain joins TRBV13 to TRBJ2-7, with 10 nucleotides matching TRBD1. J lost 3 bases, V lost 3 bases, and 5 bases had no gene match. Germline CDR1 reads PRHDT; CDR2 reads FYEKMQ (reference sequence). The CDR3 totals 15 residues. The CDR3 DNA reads TGTGCCAGCAGCTTTAAAGGACAGGGGGGCTACGAGCAGTACTTC. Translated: CASSFKGQGGYEQYF.

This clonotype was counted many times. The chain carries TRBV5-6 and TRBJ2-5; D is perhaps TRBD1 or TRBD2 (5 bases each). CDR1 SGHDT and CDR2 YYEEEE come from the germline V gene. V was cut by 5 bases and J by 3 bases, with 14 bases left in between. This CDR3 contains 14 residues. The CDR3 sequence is CASSQAGAKETQYF. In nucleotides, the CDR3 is TGTGCCAGCAGTCAAGCCGGGGCCAAAGAGACCCAGTACTTC.

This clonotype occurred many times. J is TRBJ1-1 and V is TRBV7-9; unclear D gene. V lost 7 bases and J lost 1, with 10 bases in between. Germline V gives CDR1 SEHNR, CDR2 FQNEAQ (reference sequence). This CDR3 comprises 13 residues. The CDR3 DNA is TGTGCCAGCACAAGGACGGGGAACACTGAAGCTTTCTTT. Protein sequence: CASTRTGNTEAFF.

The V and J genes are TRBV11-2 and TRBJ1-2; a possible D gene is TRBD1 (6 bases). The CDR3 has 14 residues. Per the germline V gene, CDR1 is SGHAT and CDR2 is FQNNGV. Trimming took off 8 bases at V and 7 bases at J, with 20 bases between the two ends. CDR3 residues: CASSRTVSRVGYTF. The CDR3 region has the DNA TGTGCCAGCTCCAGGACAGTATCCCGAGTTGGCTACACCTTC. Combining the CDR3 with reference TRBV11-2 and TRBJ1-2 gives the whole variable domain EAGVAQSPRYKIIEKRQSVAFWCNPISGHATLYWYQQILGQGPKLLIQFQNNGVVDDSQLPKDRFSAERLKGVDSTLKIQPAKLEDSAVYLCASSRTVSRVGYTFGSGTRLTVV.

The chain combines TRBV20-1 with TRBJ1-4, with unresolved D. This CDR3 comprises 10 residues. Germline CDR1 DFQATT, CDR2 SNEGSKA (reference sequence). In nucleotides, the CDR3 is TGCAGCGCCTTCCGGGAAAAACTGTTTTTT. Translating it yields CSAFREKLFF.

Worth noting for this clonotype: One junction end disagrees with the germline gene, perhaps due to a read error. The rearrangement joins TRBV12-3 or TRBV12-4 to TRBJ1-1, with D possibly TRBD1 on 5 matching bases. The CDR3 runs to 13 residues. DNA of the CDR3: TGTGCCAGCAGTTTAGGCGCCGGGACTGGAGCTTTCTTT. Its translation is CASSLGAGTGAFF.

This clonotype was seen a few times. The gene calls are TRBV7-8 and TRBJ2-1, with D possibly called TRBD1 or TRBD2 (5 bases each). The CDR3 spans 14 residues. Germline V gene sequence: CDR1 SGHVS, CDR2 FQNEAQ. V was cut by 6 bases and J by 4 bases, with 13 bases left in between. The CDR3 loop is CASRGTGAYNEQFF. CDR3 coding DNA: TGTGCCAGCAGGGGGACCGGGGCGTACAATGAGCAGTTCTTC.

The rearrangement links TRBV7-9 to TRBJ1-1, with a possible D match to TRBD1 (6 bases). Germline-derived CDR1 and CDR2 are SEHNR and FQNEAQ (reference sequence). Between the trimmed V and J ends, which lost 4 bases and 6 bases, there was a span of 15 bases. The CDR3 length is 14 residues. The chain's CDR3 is CASSSRGGGAEAFF. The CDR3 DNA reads TGTGCCAGCAGCTCACGTGGGGGGGGCGCTGAAGCTTTCTTT.

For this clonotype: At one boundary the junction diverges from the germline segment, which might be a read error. The CDR3 DNA reads TGTGCCGGCAGTGATCCTAGGCCAGGGACTAGCGGGAGCAACAATGAGCAGTTCTTC. Its translation: CAGSDPRPGTSGSNNEQFF. V is TRBV25-1 and J is TRBJ2-1, with 14 positions matching TRBD2. The CDR3 is made up of 19 amino acids. In germline, CDR1 is MGHDK, CDR2 SYGVNS.

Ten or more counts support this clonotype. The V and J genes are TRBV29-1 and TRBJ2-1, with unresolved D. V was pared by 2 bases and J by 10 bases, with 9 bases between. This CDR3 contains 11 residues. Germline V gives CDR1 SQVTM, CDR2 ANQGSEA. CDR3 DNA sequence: TGCAGCGTTGAAAGGACCACCGAGCAGTTCTTC. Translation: CSVERTTEQFF.

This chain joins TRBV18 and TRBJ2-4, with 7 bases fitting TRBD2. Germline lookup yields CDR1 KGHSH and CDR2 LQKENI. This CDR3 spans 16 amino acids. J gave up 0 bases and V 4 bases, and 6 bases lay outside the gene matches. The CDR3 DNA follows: TGTGCCAGCTCACTACCTAGCGGAGTAGCCAAAAACATTCAGTACTTC. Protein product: CASSLPSGVAKNIQYF.

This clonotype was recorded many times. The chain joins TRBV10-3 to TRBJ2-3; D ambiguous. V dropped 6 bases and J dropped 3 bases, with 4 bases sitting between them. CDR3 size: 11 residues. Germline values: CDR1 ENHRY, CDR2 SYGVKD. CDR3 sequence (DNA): TGTGCCATCAGAGTAACAGATACGCAGTATTTT. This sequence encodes CAIRVTDTQYF.

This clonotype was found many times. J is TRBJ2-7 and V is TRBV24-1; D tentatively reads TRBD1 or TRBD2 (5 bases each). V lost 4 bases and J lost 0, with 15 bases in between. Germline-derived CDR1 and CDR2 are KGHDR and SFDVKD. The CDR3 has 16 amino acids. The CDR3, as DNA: TGTGCCACCAGTGACCAAGGGACGCCCGCCTCCTACGAGCAGTACTTC. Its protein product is CATSDQGTPASYEQYF.

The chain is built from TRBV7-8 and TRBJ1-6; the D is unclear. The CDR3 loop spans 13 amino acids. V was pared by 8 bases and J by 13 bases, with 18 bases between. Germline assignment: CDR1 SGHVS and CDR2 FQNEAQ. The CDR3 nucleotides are TGTGCCAGCGGTAGGACCCTAATCACCCCCCTCCACTTT. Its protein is CASGRTLITPLHF.

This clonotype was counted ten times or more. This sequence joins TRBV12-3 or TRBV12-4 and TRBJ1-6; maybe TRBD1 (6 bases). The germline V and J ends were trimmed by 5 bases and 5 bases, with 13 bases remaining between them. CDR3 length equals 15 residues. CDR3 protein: CASSGTGQNNSPLHF. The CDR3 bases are TGTGCCAGCAGTGGTACAGGGCAAAATAATTCACCCCTCCACTTT.

In DNA, the CDR3 is TGTGCCAGCAGTACAGGGACAGGCCCTCTCTCGTTCTTC. This encodes CASSTGTGPLSFF. This chain uses TRBV27 with TRBJ2-1, with 8 bases matching TRBD1. Germline V lookup: CDR1 MNHEY, CDR2 SMNVEV (reference sequence). V trimming: 5 bases; J trimming: 15 bases; junction bases outside the gene matches: 12. The CDR3 sequence is 13 residues long.

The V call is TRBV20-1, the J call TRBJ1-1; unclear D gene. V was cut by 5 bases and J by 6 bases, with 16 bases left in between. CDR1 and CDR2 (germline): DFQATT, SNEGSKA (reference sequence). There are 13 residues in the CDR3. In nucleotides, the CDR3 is TGCAGTGCTTCGGACGGACCAACGCCTGAAGCTTTCTTT. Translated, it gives CSASDGPTPEAFF.

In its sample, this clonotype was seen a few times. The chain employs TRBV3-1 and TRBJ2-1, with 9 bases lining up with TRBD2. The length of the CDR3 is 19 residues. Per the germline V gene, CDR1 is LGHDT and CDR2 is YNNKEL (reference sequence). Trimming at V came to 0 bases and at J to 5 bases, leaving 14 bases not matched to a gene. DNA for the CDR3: TGTGCCAGCAGCCAAGATTGGCGGGGGGGCTTCCGGCAAAACAATGAGCAGTTCTTC. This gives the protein CASSQDWRGGFRQNNEQFF.

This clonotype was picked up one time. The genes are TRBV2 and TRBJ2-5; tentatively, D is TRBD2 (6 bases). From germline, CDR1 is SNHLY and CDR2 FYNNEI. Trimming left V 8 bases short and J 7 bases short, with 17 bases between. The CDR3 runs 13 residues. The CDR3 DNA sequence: TGTGCCAGCTCCAGGGAGGCTAGTCGGACCCAGTACTTC. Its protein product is CASSREASRTQYF.

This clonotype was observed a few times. The CDR3 sequence is CASSLSSSNLELRYF. The DNA of the CDR3 is TGTGCCAGCAGCTTATCGAGCTCAAACCTCGAGCTTAGGTACTTC. The chain combines TRBV7-9 with TRBJ2-7, with unresolved D. This CDR3 contains 15 residues. The V gene's germline CDR1 is SEHNR and CDR2 FQNEAQ (reference sequence). The ends were cut back, 2 bases at V and 12 bases at J, with 23 bases in the middle.

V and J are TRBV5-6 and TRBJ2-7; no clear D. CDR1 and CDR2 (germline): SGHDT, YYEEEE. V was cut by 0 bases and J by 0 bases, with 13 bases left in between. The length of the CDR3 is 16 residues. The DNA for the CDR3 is TGTGCCAGCAGCTTGGTTGCAGGCAAAAGCTCCTACGAGCAGTACTTC. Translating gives CASSLVAGKSSYEQYF.

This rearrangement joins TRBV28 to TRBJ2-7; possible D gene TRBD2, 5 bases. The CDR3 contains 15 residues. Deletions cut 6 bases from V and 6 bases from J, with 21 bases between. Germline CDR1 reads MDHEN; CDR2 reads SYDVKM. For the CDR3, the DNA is TGTGCCAGCAGCTTAGGGTACGGGGAGCTTGGCGAGCAGTACTTC. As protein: CASSLGYGELGEQYF.

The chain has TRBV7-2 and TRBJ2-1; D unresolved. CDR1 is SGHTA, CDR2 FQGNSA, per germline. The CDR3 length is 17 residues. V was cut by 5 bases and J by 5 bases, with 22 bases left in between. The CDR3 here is CASSPRKTMPPNNEQFF. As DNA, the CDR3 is TGTGCCAGCAGCCCCAGAAAGACAATGCCTCCTAACAATGAGCAGTTCTTC.

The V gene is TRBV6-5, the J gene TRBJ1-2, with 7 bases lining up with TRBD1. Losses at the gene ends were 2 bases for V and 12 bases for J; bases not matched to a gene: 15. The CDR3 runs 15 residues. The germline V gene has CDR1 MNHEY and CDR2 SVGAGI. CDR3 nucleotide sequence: TGTGCCAGCAGTTACGGGCCAGGGGGGAGAGACGGCCACACCTTC. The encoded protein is CASSYGPGGRDGHTF.

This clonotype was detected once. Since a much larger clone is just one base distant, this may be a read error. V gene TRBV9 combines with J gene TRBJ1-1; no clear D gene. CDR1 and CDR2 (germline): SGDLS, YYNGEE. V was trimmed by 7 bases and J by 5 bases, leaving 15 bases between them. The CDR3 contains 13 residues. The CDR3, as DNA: TGTGCCAGCGGCTTGATTTATGGGACTGAAGCTTTCTTT. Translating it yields CASGLIYGTEAFF.

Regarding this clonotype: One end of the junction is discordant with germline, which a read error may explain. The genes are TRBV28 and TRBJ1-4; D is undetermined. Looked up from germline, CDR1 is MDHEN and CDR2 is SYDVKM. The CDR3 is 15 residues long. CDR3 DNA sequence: TGTGCCGGCAGTCTCCGGTCGGGCGGGAAGGAAAAACTGTTTTTT. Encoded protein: CAGSLRSGGKEKLFF.

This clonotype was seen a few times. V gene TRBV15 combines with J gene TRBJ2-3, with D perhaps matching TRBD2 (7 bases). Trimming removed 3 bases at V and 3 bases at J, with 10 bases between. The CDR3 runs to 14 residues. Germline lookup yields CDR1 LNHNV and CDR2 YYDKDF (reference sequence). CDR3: CATSSRGGTDTQYF. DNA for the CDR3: TGTGCCACCAGCAGCAGGGGAGGGACAGATACGCAGTATTTT.

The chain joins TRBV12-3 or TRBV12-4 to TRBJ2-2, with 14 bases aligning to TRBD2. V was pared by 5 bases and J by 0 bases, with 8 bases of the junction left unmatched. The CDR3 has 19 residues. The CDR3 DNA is TGTGCCAGCAGTCTTTCCCTGACTAGCGGGGGGGCGAACACCGGGGAGCTGTTTTTT. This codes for CASSLSLTSGGANTGELFF.